These T cell receptor beta chains were read from a single sample in a study of cytomegalovirus exposure and HLA in healthy donors. Some clones are missing from TCRdb's copy, which holds only in-frame ones; the method was immunoSEQ multiplex PCR. The sample has about 90,000 clones, around two thirds seen once. The sample was PBMCs. Source of these receptors: a man aged 30 to 39 in good health and CMV-seronegative. Each CDR3 is given with its conserved first and last residue. Fields, in order: clone size, J gene, V gene, D gene, CDR3 protein, CDR3 DNA. The D gene is left open where the match is weak. Clone size is given for some rows only: seen once, a few or many times, or a class if the clone is expanded.

- TRBJ1-1 TRBV5-1 - CASSLGQQNTEAFF TGCGCCAGCAGCTTGGGACAGCAGAACACTGAAGCTTTCTTT
- TRBJ2-3 TRBV4-3 - CASSQMLATDTQYF TGCGCCAGCAGCCAGATGTTAGCCACAGATACGCAGTATTTT
- TRBJ1-4 TRBV7-2 TRBD1 CASSPGQLNEKLFF TGTGCCAGCAGCCCGGGACAGCTTAATGAAAAACTGTTTTTT
once TRBJ2-7 TRBV7-9 TRBD1 CASSSRTGSSYEQYF TGTGCCAGCAGCTCGAGGACAGGGAGCTCCTACGAGCAGTACTTC
- TRBJ2-5 TRBV5-1 - CASSSPGGETQYF TGCGCCAGCAGCTCGCCGGGTGGGGAGACCCAGTACTTC
- TRBJ1-4 TRBV29-1 - CSVEGGSTNEKLFF TGCAGCGTTGAGGGGGGGTCTACTAATGAAAAACTGTTTTTT
- TRBJ1-1 TRBV5-1 - CASSPTTAGWAEAFF TGCGCCAGCAGCCCAACGACAGCCGGGTGGGCTGAAGCTTTCTTT
- TRBJ2-2 TRBV19 - CASRPLYEDAGELFF TGTGCCAGTAGGCCCTTATATGAGGATGCCGGGGAGCTGTTTTTT
- TRBJ1-3 TRBV7-9 - CASSLVRVFFGNTIYF TGTGCCAGCAGCTTAGTGAGGGTGTTCTTTGGAAACACCATATATTTT
- TRBJ2-7 TRBV10-1 TRBD1 CASSGDREAEQYF TGCGCCAGCAGTGGGGACAGGGAAGCCGAGCAGTACTTC
- TRBJ2-3 TRBV27 TRBD2 CASSSPGLAGVATQYF TGTGCCAGCAGTTCGCCGGGACTAGCGGGAGTGGCGACGCAGTATTTT
- TRBJ2-1 TRBV19 TRBD2 CASRLVAGPYNEQFF TGTGCCAGTCGTTTAGTAGCGGGGCCCTACAATGAGCAGTTCTTC
few TRBJ1-1 TRBV4-3 TRBD1 CASSQDRDREATEAFF TGCGCCAGCAGCCAAGATCGGGACAGGGAGGCCACTGAAGCTTTCTTT
few TRBJ1-1 TRBV7-8 - CASSLDGVGLNTEAFF TGTGCCAGCAGCTTAGACGGGGTCGGCTTGAACACTGAAGCTTTCTTT
- TRBJ2-1 TRBV27 TRBD2 CASSPGRGVEFF TGTGCCAGCAGTCCAGGGCGGGGGGTCGAGTTCTTC
medium-sized TRBJ2-2 TRBV7-9 TRBD2 CASSLRAGANTGELFF TGTGCCAGCAGCTTGCGGGCGGGGGCGAACACCGGGGAGCTGTTTTTT
- TRBJ2-3 TRBV5-1 - CATSETPGHPTQYF TGCGCCACTTCCGAGACTCCGGGACATCCTACGCAGTATTTT
- TRBJ1-1 TRBV27 TRBD1 CASSLIRGLDTEAFF TGTGCCAGCAGTTTAATTAGGGGGCTGGATACTGAAGCTTTCTTT
- TRBJ1-1 TRBV25-1 - CASSERDKNTEAFF TGTGCCAGCAGTGAAAGGGACAAGAACACTGAAGCTTTCTTT
- TRBJ2-7 TRBV9 - CASSVGGSVSYEQYF TGTGCCAGCAGCGTAGGGGGTAGCGTCTCCTACGAGCAGTACTTC
few TRBJ1-6 TRBV5-4 TRBD1 CASSSGGTRVSYNSPLHF TGTGCCAGCAGCTCAGGGGGGACTCGAGTCTCCTATAATTCACCCCTCCACTTT
- TRBJ1-4 TRBV7-9 TRBD1 CASIQGSGEKLFF TGTGCCAGTATACAGGGGAGCGGTGAAAAACTGTTTTTT
few TRBJ2-1 TRBV19 - CASSVGQNNEQFF TGTGCCAGTAGTGTGGGGCAGAACAATGAGCAGTTCTTC
few TRBJ2-5 TRBV27 - CASSRDIGRETQYF TGTGCCAGCAGTCGGGACATCGGGAGGGAGACCCAGTACTTC
- TRBJ2-1 TRBV5-1 - CASSSTATTFYNEQFF TGCGCCAGCAGCTCGACAGCGACGACTTTCTACAATGAGCAGTTCTTC
few TRBJ1-1 TRBV7-9 - CASSKRQATEAFF TGTGCCAGCAGCAAACGACAGGCCACTGAAGCTTTCTTT
- TRBJ2-1 TRBV27 - CASGWAGLKSLYNEQFF TGTGCCTCCGGTTGGGCAGGCCTAAAAAGCCTCTACAATGAGCAGTTCTTC
- TRBJ1-1 TRBV27 TRBD1 CASSTRTGGGTTEAFF TGTGCCAGCAGTACCCGGACAGGAGGGGGAACCACTGAAGCTTTCTTT
- TRBJ2-3 TRBV5-1 - CASSLGSGGSTDTQYF TGCGCCAGCAGCTTGGGCTCGGGCGGGAGCACAGATACGCAGTATTTT
- TRBJ2-4 TRBV5-1 - CASSLLDLTKNIQYF TGCGCCAGCAGCTTACTAGACTTGACCAAAAACATTCAGTACTTC
few TRBJ1-1 TRBV5-1 TRBD1 CASSHSPRGPTTPNTEAFF TGCGCCAGCAGCCACTCCCCAAGGGGGCCTACTACCCCGAACACTGAAGCTTTCTTT
- TRBJ1-1 TRBV6-5 - CASNAGQVNTEAFF TGTGCCAGCAATGCGGGGCAAGTGAACACTGAAGCTTTCTTT
- TRBJ2-7 TRBV19 - CASSTGFTWSYEQYF TGTGCCAGTAGTACAGGGTTTACGTGGAGCTACGAGCAGTACTTC
few TRBJ2-3 TRBV12-5 TRBD2 CASGLGLADTDTQYF TGTGCTAGTGGTTTGGGACTAGCGGACACAGATACGCAGTATTTT
few TRBJ1-4 TRBV6-1 - CASSEQGATNEKLFF TGTGCCAGCAGTGAACAGGGTGCAACTAATGAAAAACTGTTTTTT
few TRBJ2-3 TRBV11-3 - CASSTGTDTQYF TGTGCCAGCAGCACAGGGACAGATACGCAGTATTTT
once TRBJ2-7 TRBV7-9 - CASSLGSGYEQYF TGTGCCAGCAGCTTAGGGAGTGGATACGAGCAGTACTTC
- TRBJ1-1 TRBV7-9 - CASSPSRDTEAFF TGTGCCAGCAGCCCCTCGAGGGACACTGAAGCTTTCTTT
- TRBJ1-5 TRBV28 - CASTFRGQPQHF TGTGCCAGCACCTTTCGAGGTCAGCCCCAGCATTTT
- TRBJ2-3 TRBV5-1 - CASSLSRGGTDTQYF TGCGCCAGCAGCCTCAGCAGGGGTGGGACAGATACGCAGTATTTT
- TRBJ2-5 TRBV7-9 TRBD1 CASSSYRGRETQYF TGTGCCAGCAGCTCATACAGGGGAAGGGAGACCCAGTACTTC
- TRBJ1-2 TRBV7-3 - CASSLTRTDYGYTF TGTGCCAGCAGCTTAACTCGAACAGACTATGGCTACACCTTC
- TRBJ2-7 TRBV6-5 - CASSRPGFSSYEQYF TGTGCCAGCAGCCGGCCGGGATTTAGCTCCTACGAGCAGTACTTC
- TRBJ1-2 TRBV6-1 - CASTEGWPLGGGYTF TGTGCCAGCACTGAGGGTTGGCCCTTGGGAGGTGGCTACACCTTC
- TRBJ2-1 TRBV5-8 TRBD2 CASSAGLGGVNEQFF TGTGCCAGCAGCGCGGGACTAGGAGGGGTCAATGAGCAGTTCTTC
- TRBJ2-5 TRBV27 TRBD2 CASSLSLAGVQETQYF TGTGCCAGCAGTTTATCGCTAGCGGGGGTCCAAGAGACCCAGTACTTC
few TRBJ2-3 TRBV4-3 TRBD2 CASSQDGAGYARTQYF TGCGCCAGCAGCCAAGATGGAGCGGGGTACGCTAGAACGCAGTATTTT